This passage covers 22 T cell receptor beta chains from one sample sequenced in a study of molecular identifiers for immune sequencing clone quantification. TCRdb processed the PCR reads anew with MiXCR; each CDR3 protein has one entry. The sample shows tens of thousands of distinct CDR3 sequences, 20% to 30% of them seen only once. Input material: naive CD8+ T cells from blood, with Jurkat cell RNA spiked in. Described subset: FACS-sorted CD8+CD4-CCR7+CD45RA+ naive T cells. These receptors were taken from a human donor in good health. Some libraries in this study had Jurkat cell RNA spiked in.

This clonotype was counted between two and nine times. For the CDR3, the DNA is TGTGCCAGCAGCTGGACTAGCGGGGGCACAGATACGCAGTATTTT. Amino acid sequence: CASSWTSGGTDTQYF. This sequence joins TRBV5-8 and TRBJ2-3; TRBD2 agrees at 12 bases. Trimming took 3 bases from V and 1 from J; bases not matched to a gene: 0. Looked up from germline, CDR1 is SGHTS and CDR2 is YDEGEE. CDR3 length: 15 amino acids. Full variable domain (outside the CDR3, taken from reference TRBV5-8 and TRBJ2-3): EAGVTQSPTHLIKTRGQQATLRCSPISGHTSVYWYQQALGLGLQFLLWYDEGEERNRGNFPPRFSGRQFPNYSSELNVNALELEDSALYLCASSWTSGGTDTQYFGPGTRLTVL.

This clonotype was observed many times. V is TRBV4-1 and J is TRBJ1-1; D gene unclear. Per germline, CDR1 MGHRA and CDR2 YSYEKL. This CDR3 has 15 amino acids. Deletions cut 0 bases from V and 3 bases from J, with 11 bases between. The CDR3 DNA reads TGCGCCAGCAGCCAAGATCCCGGGTTGTACACTGAAGCTTTCTTT. The encoded protein is CASSQDPGLYTEAFF.

The rearrangement uses TRBV7-8 and TRBJ2-3, with D tentatively TRBD2 (7 bases). The CDR3 consists of 16 residues. Germline V gene sequence: CDR1 SGHVS, CDR2 FQNEAQ. Trimming stripped 4 bases from V and 2 bases from J, with 16 bases between. The CDR3 region has the DNA TGTGCCAGCAGCTCCCTTTCGGGGGGCCACACAGATACGCAGTATTTT. Amino acid sequence: CASSSLSGGHTDTQYF.

This chain joins TRBV29-1 and TRBJ1-1; 7 positions match TRBD1. V lost 7 bases, J lost 7 bases, and 6 bases stayed unmatched. The CDR3 is 11 residues long. Germline-derived CDR1 and CDR2 are SQVTM and ANQGSEA. CDR3 DNA sequence: TGCAGCGCCGGGACAGACTTTGAAGCTTTCTTT. Translation gives CSAGTDFEAFF.

Comments on this clonotype: Germline is not matched at one junction end, which may reflect a read error. The chain couples TRBV5-3 to TRBJ2-5, with D perhaps TRBD1 (6 bases). TRBV5-3 is given ORF status, its function remaining uncertain. This CDR3 is 14 amino acids long. CDR3 protein: CASSLYPGEETQYF. CDR3 nucleotide sequence: TGTGCCAGCAGCTTGTACCCAGGGGAAGAGACCCAGTACTTC.

This clonotype was counted only a few times. V is TRBV13 and J is TRBJ1-4, with 7 nucleotides matching TRBD1. Germline CDR1 and CDR2: PRHDT and FYEKMQ (reference sequence). The CDR3 length is 13 residues. The junction had 5 bases not matched to a gene; V was cut back by 5 bases and J by 8 bases. The CDR3 DNA is TGTGCCAGCAGCCGTTGGGGACAGGAAAAACTGTTTTTT. It encodes CASSRWGQEKLFF.

Ten or more counts support this clonotype. The V and J genes are TRBV28 and TRBJ1-2; D not certain. This CDR3 comprises 13 residues. CDR1 is MDHEN, CDR2 SYDVKM, per germline. The V end was cut by 7 bases, the J end by 4 bases, with 13 bases between. The CDR3 region has the DNA TGTGCCAGCACCCCTGTGAGGCTCTATGGCTACACCTTC. Protein sequence: CASTPVRLYGYTF.

The rearrangement uses TRBV19 and TRBJ2-5; D ambiguous. CDR1 and CDR2 (germline): LNHDA, SQIVND (reference sequence). V was cut by 8 bases and J by 1 base, with 11 bases left in between. The CDR3 sequence is 13 residues long. DNA of the CDR3: TGTGCCAGTTCCTGGAGTAGCCAAGAGACCCAGTACTTC. It codes for CASSWSSQETQYF.

This clonotype was found many times. This chain uses TRBV12-3 or TRBV12-4 with TRBJ2-3; 8 nucleotides agree with TRBD1. The V and J ends lost 3 bases and 2 bases, in that order; junction bases with no gene match: 4. The CDR3 is 15 residues long. The CDR3 DNA sequence: TGTGCCAGCAGTTTCGGACAGGGCTTCACAGATACGCAGTATTTT. Amino acid sequence: CASSFGQGFTDTQYF.

The chain carries TRBV9 and TRBJ2-1; TRBD2 aligns across 8 bases. V was pared by 2 bases and J by 10 bases, with 17 bases of the junction left unmatched. The length of the CDR3 is 17 residues. Germline loops: CDR1 SGDLS, CDR2 YYNGEE. As DNA, the CDR3 is TGTGCCAGCAGCGTCGTCTCGTCGGGAGGGCCGTTTGAGGAGCAGTTCTTC. It codes for CASSVVSSGGPFEEQFF.

This clonotype was found many times. J is TRBJ2-6 and V is TRBV28, with no clear D. The CDR3 consists of 14 residues. Germline V gives CDR1 MDHEN, CDR2 SYDVKM. V dropped 5 bases and J dropped 0 bases, with 5 bases sitting between them. This chain's CDR3 is CASSPLSGANVLTF. As DNA, the CDR3 is TGTGCCAGCAGTCCCCTCTCTGGGGCCAACGTCCTGACTTTC.

For this clonotype: With a much larger clone just one base away, this may be a read error. The chain links TRBV29-1 to TRBJ2-5, with 9 bases identical to TRBD2. This CDR3 region has 15 residues. Germline V gene data show CDR1 as SQVTM and CDR2 as ANQGSEA. The CDR3 DNA reads TGCAGCGTTAAAGAGGTTAGCGGGAGTGTTGAGACCCAGTACTTC. The encoded protein is CSVKEVSGSVETQYF. The full variable domain, with the rest looked up from reference TRBV29-1 and TRBJ2-5, is SAVISQKPSRDICQRGTSLTIQCQVDSQVTMMFWYRQQPGQSLTLIATANQGSEATYESGFVIDKFPISRPNLTFSTLTVSNMSPEDSSIYLCSVKEVSGSVETQYFGPGTRLLVL.

This clonotype was observed a few times. The chain employs TRBV6-5 and TRBJ2-3, with 12 positions matching TRBD1. J gave up 6 bases and V 4 bases, and 2 bases lay outside the gene matches. The CDR3 extends over 14 amino acids. Germline V gene lookup returns CDR1 MNHEY and CDR2 SVGAGI. In DNA, the CDR3 is TGTGCCAGCAGTTTCGGGACAGGGGGCGATACGCAGTATTTT. The encoded protein is CASSFGTGGDTQYF.

This chain joins TRBV6-2 or TRBV6-3 and TRBJ1-1; tentative D call: TRBD1 (6 bases). CDR1 is MNHEY and CDR2 is SVGEGT in the germline V gene. V dropped 7 bases and J dropped 4 bases, with 13 bases sitting between them. CDR3 length: 13 amino acids. This CDR3 reads CASNKDSLTEAFF. The CDR3 region has the DNA TGTGCCAGCAATAAGGACAGCCTCACTGAAGCTTTCTTT.

V and J are TRBV9 and TRBJ2-3, with 8 bases lining up with TRBD1. The V and J ends lost 1 base and 1 base, in that order; junction bases with no gene match: 11. The germline gives CDR1 SGDLS, CDR2 YYNGEE. The CDR3 has 18 amino acids. The CDR3 DNA sequence: TGTGCCAGCAGCGTACCGGGACAGGTACCCACCGGCACAGATACGCAGTATTTT. It yields the protein CASSVPGQVPTGTDTQYF.

This chain joins TRBV4-1 and TRBJ2-1; D is tentatively TRBD1 or TRBD2 (5 bases each). V lost 6 bases and J lost 7, with 19 bases in between. This CDR3 has 15 amino acids. Looked up from germline, CDR1 is MGHRA and CDR2 is YSYEKL. The chain's CDR3 is CASRSPGPATNEQFF. CDR3 bases: TGCGCCAGCAGATCCCCGGGACCAGCGACTAATGAGCAGTTCTTC.

The sample holds many counts of this clonotype. This sequence joins TRBV9 and TRBJ1-1; the match to TRBD1 covers 7 bases. CDR1 is SGDLS, CDR2 YYNGEE, per germline. CDR3 length equals 14 residues. The junction had 3 bases not matched to a gene; V was cut back by 3 bases and J by 1 base. CDR3 loop: CASSGDSQNTEAFF. Written as DNA, the CDR3 is TGTGCCAGCAGCGGGGACAGCCAGAACACTGAAGCTTTCTTT. Based on the CDR3 plus reference TRBV9 and TRBJ1-1, the full variable domain is DSGVTQTPKHLITATGQRVTLRCSPRSGDLSVYWYQQSLDQGLQFLIQYYNGEERAKGNILERFSAQQFPDLHSELNLSSLELGDSALYFCASSGDSQNTEAFFGQGTRLTVV.

This clonotype came up a few times. The chain combines TRBV6-2 or TRBV6-3 with TRBJ1-4; no definite D call. V was cut by 1 base and J by 0 bases, with 9 bases left in between. Germline CDR1 and CDR2: MNHEY and SVGEGT. The CDR3 runs 16 residues. CDR3 sequence reads: CASSYLPPATNEKLFF. DNA for the CDR3: TGTGCCAGCAGTTACTTACCACCTGCAACTAATGAAAAACTGTTTTTT.

The rearrangement uses TRBV6-5 and TRBJ2-1; TRBD2 aligns across 8 bases. J gave up 6 bases and V 6 bases, and 13 bases lay outside the gene matches. Germline CDR1 and CDR2: MNHEY and SVGAGI. This CDR3 region has 16 residues. In DNA, the CDR3 is TGTGCCAGCAGATTCGGTAGCGGGACCCTAGGCAATGAGCAGTTCTTC. Protein sequence: CASRFGSGTLGNEQFF.

This CDR3 reads CASSGPKRGSSYNSPLHF. The CDR3 DNA follows: TGTGCCAGCAGCGGTCCTAAGCGAGGGAGCTCCTATAATTCACCCCTCCACTTT. The genes are TRBV2 and TRBJ1-6; no firm D call. This CDR3 has 18 amino acids. CDR1 and CDR2 from the germline V gene are SNHLY and FYNNEI. Trimming took 6 bases from V and 0 from J, leaving 18 bases between them.

Comment on this clonotype: A much larger clonotype is one base distant, so this may be a read error. The chain uses TRBV6-5 and TRBJ2-3, with 14 nucleotides matching TRBD2. Germline V gene lookup returns CDR1 MNHEY and CDR2 SVGAGI. This CDR3 comprises 16 residues. CDR3 DNA: TGTGCCAGCAGTGCCGGGACTAGCGGGAGTTTAGATGCGCAGTATTTT. This gives the protein CASSAGTSGSLDAQYF.

This clonotype was seen a few times. The rearrangement joins TRBV7-6 to TRBJ2-5; the match to TRBD2 covers 9 bases. Per germline, CDR1 SGHVS and CDR2 FNYEAQ. The CDR3 length is 15 residues. V dropped 3 bases and J dropped 4; count of bases not matched to a gene: 6. The CDR3 region has the DNA TGTGCCAGCAGCTTGACTAGCGGAGTAATAGAGACCCAGTACTTC. Translated: CASSLTSGVIETQYF. The full variable domain, its missing parts supplied by reference TRBV7-6 and TRBJ2-5, is GAGVSQSPRYKVTKRGQDVALRCDPISGHVSLYWYRQALGQGPEFLTYFNYEAQQDKSGLPNDRFSAERPEGSISTLTIQRTEQRDSAMYRCASSLTSGVIETQYFGPGTRLLVL.